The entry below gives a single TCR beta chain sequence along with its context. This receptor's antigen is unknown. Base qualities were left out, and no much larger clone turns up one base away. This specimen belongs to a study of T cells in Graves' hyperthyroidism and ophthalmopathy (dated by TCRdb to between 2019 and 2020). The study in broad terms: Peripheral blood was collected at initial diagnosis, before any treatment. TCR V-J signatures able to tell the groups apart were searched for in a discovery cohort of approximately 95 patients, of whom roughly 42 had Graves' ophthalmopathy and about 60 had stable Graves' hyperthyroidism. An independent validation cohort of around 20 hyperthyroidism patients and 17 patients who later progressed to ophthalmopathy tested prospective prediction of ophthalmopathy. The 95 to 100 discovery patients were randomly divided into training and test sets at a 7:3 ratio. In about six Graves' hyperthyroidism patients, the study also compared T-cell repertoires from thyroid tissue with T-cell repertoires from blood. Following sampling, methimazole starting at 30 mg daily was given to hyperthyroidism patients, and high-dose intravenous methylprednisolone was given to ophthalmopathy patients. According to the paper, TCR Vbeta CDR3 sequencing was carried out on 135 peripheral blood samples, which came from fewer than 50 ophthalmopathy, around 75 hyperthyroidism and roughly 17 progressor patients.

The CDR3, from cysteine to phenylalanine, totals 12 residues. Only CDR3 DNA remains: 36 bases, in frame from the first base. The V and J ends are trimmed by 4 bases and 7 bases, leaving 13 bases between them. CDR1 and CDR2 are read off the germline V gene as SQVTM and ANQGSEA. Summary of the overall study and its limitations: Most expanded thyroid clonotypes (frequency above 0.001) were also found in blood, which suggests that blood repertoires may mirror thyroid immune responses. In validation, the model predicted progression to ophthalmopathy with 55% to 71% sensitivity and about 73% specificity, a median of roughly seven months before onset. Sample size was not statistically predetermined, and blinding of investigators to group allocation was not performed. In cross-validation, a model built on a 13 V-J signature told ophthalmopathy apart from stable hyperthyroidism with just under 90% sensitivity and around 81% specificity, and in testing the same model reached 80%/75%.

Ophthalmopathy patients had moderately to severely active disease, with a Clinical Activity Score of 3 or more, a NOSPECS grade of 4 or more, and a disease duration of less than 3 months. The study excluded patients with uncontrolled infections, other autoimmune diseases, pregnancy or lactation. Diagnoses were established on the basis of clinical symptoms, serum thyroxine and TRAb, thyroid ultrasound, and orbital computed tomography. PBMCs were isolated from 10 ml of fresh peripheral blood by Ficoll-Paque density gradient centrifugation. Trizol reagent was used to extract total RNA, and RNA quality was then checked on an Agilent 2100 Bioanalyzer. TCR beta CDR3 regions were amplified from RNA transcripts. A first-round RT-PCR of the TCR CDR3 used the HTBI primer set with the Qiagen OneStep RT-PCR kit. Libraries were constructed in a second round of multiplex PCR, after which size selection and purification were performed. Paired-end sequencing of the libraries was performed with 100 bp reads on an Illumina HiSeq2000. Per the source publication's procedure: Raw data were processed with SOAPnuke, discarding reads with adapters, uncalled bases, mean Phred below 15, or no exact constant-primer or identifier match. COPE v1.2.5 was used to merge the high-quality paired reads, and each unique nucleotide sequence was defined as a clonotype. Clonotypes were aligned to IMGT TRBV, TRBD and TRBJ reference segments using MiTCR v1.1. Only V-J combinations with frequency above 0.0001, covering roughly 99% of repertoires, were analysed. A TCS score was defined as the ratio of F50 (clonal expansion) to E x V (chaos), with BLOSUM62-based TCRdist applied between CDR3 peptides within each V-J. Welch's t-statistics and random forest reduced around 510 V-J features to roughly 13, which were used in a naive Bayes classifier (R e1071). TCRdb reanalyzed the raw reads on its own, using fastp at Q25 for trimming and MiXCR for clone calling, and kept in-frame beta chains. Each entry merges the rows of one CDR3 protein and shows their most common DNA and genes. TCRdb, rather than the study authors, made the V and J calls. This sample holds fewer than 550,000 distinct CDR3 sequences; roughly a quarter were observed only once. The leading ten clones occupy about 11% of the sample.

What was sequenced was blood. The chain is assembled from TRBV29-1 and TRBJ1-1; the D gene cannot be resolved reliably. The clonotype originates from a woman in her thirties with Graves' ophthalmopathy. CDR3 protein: CSVGSSKVEAFF. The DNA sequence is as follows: TGCAGCGTTGGGTCTAGTAAGGTTGAAGCTTTCTTT.